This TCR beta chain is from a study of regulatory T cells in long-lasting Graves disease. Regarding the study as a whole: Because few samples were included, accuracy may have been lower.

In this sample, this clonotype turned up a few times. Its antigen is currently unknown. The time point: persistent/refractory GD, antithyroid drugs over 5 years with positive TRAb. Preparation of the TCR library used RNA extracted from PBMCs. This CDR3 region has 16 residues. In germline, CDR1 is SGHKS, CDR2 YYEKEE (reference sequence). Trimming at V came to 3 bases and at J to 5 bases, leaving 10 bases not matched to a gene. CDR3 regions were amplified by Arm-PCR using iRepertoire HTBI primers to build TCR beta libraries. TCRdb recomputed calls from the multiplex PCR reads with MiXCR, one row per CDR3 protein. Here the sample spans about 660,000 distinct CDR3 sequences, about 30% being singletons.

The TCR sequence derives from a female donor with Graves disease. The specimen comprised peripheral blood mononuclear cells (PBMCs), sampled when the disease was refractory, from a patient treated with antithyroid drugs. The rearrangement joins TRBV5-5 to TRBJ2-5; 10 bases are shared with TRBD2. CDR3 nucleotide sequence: TGTGCCAGCAGCTCTACGCCTAGCGGGAGCTGGGAGACCCAGTACTTC. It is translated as CASSSTPSGSWETQYF.